This TCR beta chain is from a study of naive and memory T cell subsets. Study-wide results and limits: In naive cells, over 85% of TCR sequences were seen only once. Possibly reflecting memory cells re-expressing CD45RA, a few larger clonotypes occurred in naive repertoires, especially CD8. Between naive and memory subsets, TCR abundance power law exponents differed.

The length of the CDR3 is 16 residues. With 6 bases clipped from V and 8 bases from J, the junction kept 10 bases outside the gene matches. CD8 T cells were positively selected from what remained after CD4 positive selection. Two oligonucleotides, mixed equimolar, formed the beta constant-region primer covering TRBC1 and TRBC2. Ligated cDNA was amplified by four rounds of PCR with nested alpha and beta constant-region primers and SP2. The cDNA 3' end received a ligated single-stranded oligonucleotide carrying the SP2 primer and a 12-nucleotide UMI. MiXCR, applied by TCRdb to the UMI-ligation and nested PCR reads, yields one record per CDR3 protein. The sample has roughly 83,000 distinct CDR3 sequences; about 11% are singletons. This clonotype has at least ten counts. The antigen remains unidentified.

Sequenced sample: naive CD4+ T cells from blood. The chain links TRBV12-3 or TRBV12-4 to TRBJ2-1; 13 nucleotides align to TRBD2. This clonotype originated in a human donor in good health. This CDR3 is CASRGLAGVGFDEQFF. CDR3 sequence (DNA): TGTGCCAGCAGAGGACTAGCGGGAGTTGGATTCGATGAGCAGTTCTTC.